One and the same sample provided the 18 T cell receptor beta chains below, sequenced in a study of tumor-infiltrating lymphocytes in glioblastoma multiforme. Three nested ARM-PCR rounds with V-beta and C-beta primers built TCRB libraries. TCRdb fed the multiplex PCR reads into MiXCR, producing one record per CDR3 protein. Of about 10,000 distinct CDR3 sequences in the sample, around two thirds were seen once. Sequencing was carried out using brain tumor tissue. The origin of the receptors is a male donor with glioblastoma.

The genes are TRBV11-2 and TRBJ2-7; tentative D call: TRBD1 (5 bases). The V end lost 0 bases, the J end lost 2 bases, and 11 bases lay between the germline ends. The germline V gene encodes CDR1 SGHAT and CDR2 FQNNGV. The CDR3 spans 15 residues. Here the CDR3 DNA reads TGTGCCAGCAGCTTAGATAGGGGTGAAACCTACGAGCAGTACTTC. Translated, it gives CASSLDRGETYEQYF. The full variable domain, rest sourced from reference TRBV11-2 and TRBJ2-7, is EAGVAQSPRYKIIEKRQSVAFWCNPISGHATLYWYQQILGQGPKLLIQFQNNGVVDDSQLPKDRFSAERLKGVDSTLKIQPAKLEDSAVYLCASSLDRGETYEQYFGPGTRLTVT.

The rearrangement uses TRBV10-3 and TRBJ2-3, with D maybe TRBD2 (5 bases). Germline loops: CDR1 ENHRY, CDR2 SYGVKD. This CDR3 spans 16 amino acids. Trimming left V 7 bases short and J 0 bases short, with 17 bases between. The chain's CDR3 is CAITRGLHLSTDTQYF. CDR3 in DNA: TGTGCCATCACTAGAGGACTCCACCTTAGCACAGATACGCAGTATTTT.

Concerning this clonotype: The junction differs from germline at one of its ends, possibly a read error. This chain uses TRBV4-3 with TRBJ2-2, with TRBD2 matching 10 bases. This CDR3 comprises 17 residues. Germline V gene data show CDR1 as LGHNA and CDR2 as YSLEER. The CDR3: CASSQAGLAVNTGEPFF. As DNA, the CDR3 is TGCGCCAGCAGCCAGGCCGGACTAGCGGTAAACACCGGGGAGCCGTTTTTT.

This chain's CDR3 is CASNFCADENIQYF. The DNA of the CDR3 is TGTGCCAGCAACTTTTGTGCGGACGAAAACATTCAGTACTTC. The chain uses TRBV5-4 and TRBJ2-4, with no clear D. The CDR3 runs to 14 residues. The V gene's germline CDR1 is SGHNT and CDR2 YYREEE (reference sequence). Deletions cut 6 bases from V and 5 bases from J, with 15 bases between.

The rearrangement links TRBV4-1 to TRBJ2-5; 8 bases map to TRBD2. The CDR3 consists of 14 residues. Unmatched junction bases numbered 4, after V lost 5 bases and J lost 2 bases. Germline V gives CDR1 MGHRA, CDR2 YSYEKL. The DNA of the CDR3 is TGCGCCAGCAGCTCGACTAGCGTGCAAGAGACCCAGTACTTC. Translated, it gives CASSSTSVQETQYF.

This chain uses TRBV2 with TRBJ1-2; TRBD1 matches 8 bases. This CDR3 has 13 amino acids. Looked up from germline, CDR1 is SNHLY and CDR2 is FYNNEI. V trimming: 6 bases; J trimming: 8 bases; junction bases outside the gene matches: 8. The CDR3 protein is CASRPGQGGGYTF. The CDR3 nucleotides read TGTGCCAGCAGACCCGGACAGGGAGGAGGCTACACCTTC.

This clonotype was seen only a few times. This chain connects TRBV30 to TRBJ2-1; D uncertain. Germline CDR1 GTSNPN, CDR2 SVGIG (reference sequence). Trimming took 0 bases from V and 8 from J, leaving 11 bases between them. This CDR3 is 13 amino acids long. In nucleotides, the CDR3 is TGTGCCTGGAGTGTACCAGGAATCTATGAGCAGTTCTTC. Amino acid sequence: CAWSVPGIYEQFF.

The chain combines TRBV6-1 with TRBJ2-1; D remains ambiguous. Germline values: CDR1 MNHNS, CDR2 SASEGT. With 4 bases removed from V and 0 bases from J, the gap between germline ends came to 4 bases. The CDR3 has 13 amino acids. Here the CDR3 reads CASSVDSYNEQFF. The CDR3 nucleotides are TGTGCCAGCAGTGTGGACTCCTACAATGAGCAGTTCTTC.

The chain has TRBV29-1 and TRBJ2-1; no firm D call. Germline V gene data show CDR1 as SQVTM and CDR2 as ANQGSEA. V was cut by 3 bases and J by 15 bases, with 21 bases left in between. This CDR3 spans 13 amino acids. DNA for the CDR3: TGCAGCGTTGAGGATACCTCCTACAATGAGATGTTCTTC. This encodes CSVEDTSYNEMFF.

In the case of this clonotype: Its ends do not fully match the called genes, so a read error is possible. The chain combines TRBV11-2 with TRBJ2-2; maybe TRBD2 (6 bases). CDR1 is SGHAT, CDR2 FQNNGV, per germline. The CDR3 runs 20 residues. For the CDR3, the DNA is TGTGCCAGCACCCCCTCATTCGCCCAAGGGCTAGCGATAAACACCGGTGAGCTGTTTTTT. It specifies CASTPSFAQGLAINTGELFF.

The rearrangement links TRBV6-2 or TRBV6-3 to TRBJ1-1; D gene unclear. Germline loops: CDR1 MNHEY, CDR2 SVGEGT. V was trimmed by 4 bases and J by 2 bases, leaving 14 bases between them. The CDR3 spans 15 residues. The CDR3 region has the DNA TGTGCCAGCAGTTCGCCCTCCGCAGGCAACACTGAAGCTTTCTTT. Amino acid sequence: CASSSPSAGNTEAFF.

This chain uses TRBV12-3 or TRBV12-4 with TRBJ2-2; maybe TRBD1 (5 bases). This CDR3 is 16 amino acids long. Trimming pared 2 bases from V and 2 bases from J, leaving 12 bases between. DNA of the CDR3: TGTGCCAGCAGTTTAATTTTAGGGGAAAACACCGGGGAGCTGTTTTTT. Encoded protein: CASSLILGENTGELFF.

The V call is TRBV11-2, the J call TRBJ2-1; 10 bases are shared with TRBD1. V lost 7 bases and J lost 6; bases outside the gene matches: 9. CDR3 length equals 15 residues. Looked up from germline, CDR1 is SGHAT and CDR2 is FQNNGV. CDR3 in DNA: TGTGCCAGCACCATGACAGGGGGCAGTATCAATGAGCAGTTCTTC. Protein sequence: CASTMTGGSINEQFF.

This chain uses TRBV20-1 with TRBJ2-7; TRBD1 is a possible D gene (5 bases). The V end was cut by 4 bases, the J end by 4 bases, with 11 bases between. Germline V gene data show CDR1 as DFQATT and CDR2 as SNEGSKA (reference sequence). The CDR3 consists of 12 residues. This CDR3 is CSAKNQGYEQYF. CDR3 DNA: TGCAGTGCTAAAAATCAGGGATACGAGCAGTACTTC.

This clonotype was observed many times. The chain couples TRBV6-5 to TRBJ1-3; D might be TRBD1 (5 bases). Deletions cut 8 bases from V and 0 bases from J, with 11 bases between. Germline CDR1 and CDR2: MNHEY and SVGAGI. The CDR3 is made up of 14 amino acids. The CDR3, as DNA: TGTGCCAGCGGAACAGGTTCCTCTGGAAACACCATATATTTT. Its protein is CASGTGSSGNTIYF.

In its sample, this clonotype was seen many times. The chain carries TRBV11-2 and TRBJ2-7; a weak D match, TRBD1 (6 bases). Trimming removed 4 bases at V and 8 bases at J, with 15 bases between. Germline V gene lookup returns CDR1 SGHAT and CDR2 FQNNGV. The CDR3 consists of 13 residues. The CDR3 region has the DNA TGTGCCAGCAGCTCAATGGGGACAACTAAGCAGTACTTC. Protein sequence: CASSSMGTTKQYF.

On this clonotype itself: A read error may produce the germline difference seen at one junction end. The chain combines TRBV20-1 with TRBJ2-3; TRBD2 is a possible D gene (6 bases). Germline V gives CDR1 DFQATT, CDR2 SNEGSKA (reference sequence). The CDR3 length is 15 residues. The CDR3 spells CSASDSYTSTDAQYF. For the CDR3, the DNA is TGCAGTGCTAGCGACAGCTATACTAGCACAGATGCGCAGTATTTT.

The chain carries TRBV11-2 and TRBJ2-7; 8 bases are shared with TRBD1. The germline CDR1 and CDR2 sequences are SGHAT and FQNNGV. The trim removed 2 bases at V and 1 base at J, leaving 4 bases unmatched. This CDR3 spans 15 amino acids. The CDR3: CASSLWTGSSYEQYF. The CDR3 DNA reads TGTGCCAGCAGCTTATGGACAGGGAGTTCCTACGAGCAGTACTTC.